This T cell receptor (beta chain) was captured by sequencing in a study of shared clonotypes between healthy human individuals. Looking at the study overall: Used for every donor were three CD4 naive, three CD4 memory, two CD8 naive and one CD8 memory plate.

To note about this clone: Its antigen is not known.

Sequencing was performed with immunoSEQ multiplex PCR; in TCRdb, only in-frame clones are kept and a portion is missing. The sample has a few hundred thousand clones, less than 85% seen once. A split of CD4+ cells into CD45RA+ naive and CD45RA-negative memory subsets was performed. Study-wide results and limits: The authors sampled blood alone, and tissue repertoires likely differ.

The sample was memory CD4+ T cells sorted from blood. Subset defined: CD45RA-negative fraction. The receptor's source is a man aged 25 to 40 in good health.

The CDR3 loop reads CASSSSPSYEQYF. As DNA, the CDR3 is TGTGCCAGCAGCTCCTCACCGAGCTACGAGCAGTACTTC. The V and J genes are TRBV7-9 and TRBJ2-7; D ambiguous. V was cut by 4 bases and J by 3 bases, with 10 bases left in between. The germline V gene encodes CDR1 SEHNR and CDR2 FQNEAQ (reference sequence). The CDR3 totals 13 residues.